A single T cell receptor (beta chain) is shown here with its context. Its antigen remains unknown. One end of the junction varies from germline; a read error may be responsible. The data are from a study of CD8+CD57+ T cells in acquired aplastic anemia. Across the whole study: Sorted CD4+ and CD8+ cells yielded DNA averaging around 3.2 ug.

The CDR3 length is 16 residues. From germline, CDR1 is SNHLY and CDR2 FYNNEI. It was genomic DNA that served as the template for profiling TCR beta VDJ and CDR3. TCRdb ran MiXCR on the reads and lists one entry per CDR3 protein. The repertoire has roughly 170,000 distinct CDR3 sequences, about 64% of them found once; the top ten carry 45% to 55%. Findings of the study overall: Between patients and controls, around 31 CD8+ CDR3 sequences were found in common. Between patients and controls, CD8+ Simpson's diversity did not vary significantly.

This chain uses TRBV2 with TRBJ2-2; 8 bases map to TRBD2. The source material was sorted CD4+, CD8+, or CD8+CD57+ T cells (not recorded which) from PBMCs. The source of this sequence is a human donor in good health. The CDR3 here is CATSASGLQNTGELFF. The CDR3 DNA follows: TGTGCCACCAGTGCTAGCGGGCTCCAGAACACCGGGGAGCTGTTTTTT.